This passage covers 16 T cell receptor beta chains from one sample sequenced in a study of T cell repertoires in cytomegalovirus infection. MiXCR, run by TCRdb on the reads, gives a single entry per CDR3 protein. This table has about 180,000 distinct CDR3 sequences, over 13% appearing once. Material for sequencing was PBMCs. The receptor source for this set is a human donor in good health (CMV status not recorded). Some clones in this sample may be carry-over from other donors' samples.

This clonotype was seen ten or more times. The gene calls are TRBV29-1 and TRBJ2-1; D remains ambiguous. The CDR3 is 12 residues long. Germline CDR1 reads SQVTM; CDR2 reads ANQGSEA. V lost 3 bases and J 8 bases, leaving 11 bases between the germline ends. The CDR3 loop is CSVEGLIDEQFF. CDR3 DNA sequence: TGCAGCGTTGAGGGTCTAATCGATGAGCAGTTCTTC.

This chain connects TRBV6-5 to TRBJ1-5; TRBD1 aligns across 9 bases. Germline V gives CDR1 MNHEY, CDR2 SVGAGI. The CDR3 spans 15 residues. V shed 5 bases, J shed 6 bases, and the junction held 8 bases outside the gene matches. The CDR3 here is CASSQTGGEGQPQHF. The CDR3 DNA follows: TGTGCCAGCAGTCAAACAGGGGGCGAGGGTCAGCCCCAGCATTTT.

This chain connects TRBV5-1 to TRBJ2-1, with D possibly matching TRBD2 (6 bases). V was clipped by 5 bases and J by 3 bases, with 18 bases between them. Germline V gene sequence: CDR1 SGHRS, CDR2 YFSETQ. CDR3 size: 16 residues. CDR3 nucleotide sequence: TGCGCCAGCAGTGGGGTCGGGGGAGTCAACTACAATGAGCAGTTCTTC. It encodes CASSGVGGVNYNEQFF.

This clonotype was seen a handful of times. The chain recombines TRBV6-2 or TRBV6-3 with TRBJ1-1; maybe TRBD1 (5 bases). CDR1 and CDR2 (germline): MNHEY, SVGEGT. Trimming took off 10 bases at V and 0 bases at J, with 12 bases between the two ends. The CDR3 covers 13 residues. CDR3 DNA: TGTGCCACCAGGGAGGTTCTGAACACTGAAGCTTTCTTT. Translated: CATREVLNTEAFF.

This clonotype was recorded at least ten times. The chain employs TRBV10-3 and TRBJ1-5; possible D gene TRBD1, 5 bases. The CDR3 spans 17 residues. Germline V lookup: CDR1 ENHRY, CDR2 SYGVKD. V was clipped by 4 bases and J by 4 bases, with 20 bases between them. For the CDR3, the DNA is TGTGCCATCAGTGGAACCTCCCTCGGGGGGGGGAATCAGCCCCAGCATTTT. Amino acid sequence: CAISGTSLGGGNQPQHF.

The chain has TRBV29-1 and TRBJ1-3; the D is unclear. The germline gives CDR1 SQVTM, CDR2 ANQGSEA. V was clipped by 0 bases and J by 3 bases, with 12 bases between them. This CDR3 is built from 15 residues. Written as DNA, the CDR3 is TGCAGCGTTGAAGATCAGGCCGGCAGTGGAAACACCATATATTTT. Protein: CSVEDQAGSGNTIYF.

The rearrangement links TRBV7-3 to TRBJ2-6; TRBD2 is a possible D gene (6 bases). The CDR3 sequence is 16 residues long. The V gene lost 5 bases and the J gene lost 1 base, with 12 bases spanning the gap. Looked up from germline, CDR1 is SGHTA and CDR2 is FQGTGA. CDR3 DNA sequence: TGTGCCAGCAGCCCTAAACGGGGGTCTGGGGCCAACGTCCTGACTTTC. This gives the protein CASSPKRGSGANVLTF.

In its sample, this clonotype was seen a few times. The V and J genes are TRBV10-3 and TRBJ2-7; 7 bases align to TRBD1. With V trimmed by 8 bases and J by 5 bases, 6 bases remained unmatched. The CDR3 covers 12 residues. Germline V gene sequence: CDR1 ENHRY, CDR2 SYGVKD. CDR3 region: CAIGKGANEQYF. The DNA of the CDR3 is TGTGCCATCGGAAAGGGGGCGAACGAGCAGTACTTC.

This clonotype was seen only a few times. The chain combines TRBV5-1 with TRBJ1-1, with D unresolved. The CDR3 runs 14 residues. Trimming shortened V by 0 bases and J by 1 base, and 7 bases separated the two germline ends. Germline CDR1 is SGHRS and CDR2 is YFSETQ. CDR3 residues: CASSLERRNTEAFF. CDR3 DNA sequence: TGCGCCAGCAGCTTGGAGAGGAGGAACACTGAAGCTTTCTTT.

The chain recombines TRBV10-1 with TRBJ2-5, with TRBD1 matching 7 bases. Looked up from germline, CDR1 is WNHNN and CDR2 is SYGVQD (reference sequence). The CDR3 sequence is 14 residues long. J lost 5 bases, V lost 4 bases, and 7 bases had no gene match. CDR3 DNA: TGCGCCAGCAGTGTAGACAGGGCCGTCGAGACCCAGTACTTC. Translated, it gives CASSVDRAVETQYF.

This clonotype was counted only a few times. The chain joins TRBV4-1 to TRBJ1-2; 8 positions match TRBD1. Germline CDR1 reads MGHRA; CDR2 reads YSYEKL. CDR3 length: 16 amino acids. J was trimmed by 4 bases and V by 4 bases; bases with no gene match: 11. Here the CDR3 reads CASSLGEGQAIYGYTF. CDR3 DNA sequence: TGCGCCAGCAGCCTCGGAGAGGGACAGGCGATCTATGGCTACACCTTC.

The chain links TRBV29-1 to TRBJ2-1, with 8 positions matching TRBD1. This CDR3 spans 15 amino acids. Trimming cost V 1 base and J 3 bases; bases outside gene matches: 5. Germline V gives CDR1 SQVTM, CDR2 ANQGSEA. The CDR3 nucleotides read TGCAGCGTTGAAGGTCCAGGGGGCTTCTACAATGAGCAGTTCTTC. This translates into CSVEGPGGFYNEQFF.

The chain links TRBV20-1 to TRBJ2-7, with TRBD2 identical over 7 bases. V lost 6 bases, J lost 0 bases, and 8 bases stayed unmatched. This CDR3 spans 14 amino acids. Germline CDR1 DFQATT, CDR2 SNEGSKA (reference sequence). The CDR3 spells CSAFKASGSYEQYF. The CDR3 region has the DNA TGCAGTGCGTTCAAGGCTAGCGGCTCCTACGAGCAGTACTTC.

The chain is built from TRBV29-1 and TRBJ2-3; tentatively, D is TRBD2 (5 bases). V lost 2 bases to trimming and J lost 6 bases, with 12 bases between them. The CDR3 has 13 residues. CDR1 and CDR2 from the germline V gene are SQVTM and ANQGSEA. DNA of the CDR3: TGCAGCGTTGAAATTCTAGCTGGGGATACGCAGTATTTT. This translates into CSVEILAGDTQYF.

The rearrangement joins TRBV4-1 to TRBJ1-6; 9 nucleotides align to TRBD1. The CDR3 is made up of 19 amino acids. The V and J ends lost 1 base and 6 bases, in that order; junction bases with no gene match: 13. The germline CDR1 and CDR2 sequences are MGHRA and YSYEKL. The CDR3: CASSQGDLGRTGVNSPLHF. In DNA form, the CDR3 reads TGCGCCAGCAGCCAAGGGGACTTAGGCAGGACAGGGGTTAATTCACCCCTCCACTTT.

This clonotype was seen many times. This rearrangement joins TRBV28 to TRBJ2-7, with a possible D match to TRBD2 (5 bases). Trimming left V 2 bases short and J 3 bases short, with 11 bases between. Germline values: CDR1 MDHEN, CDR2 SYDVKM. The CDR3 has 14 residues. DNA of the CDR3: TGTGCCAGCAGTTTAGCGGGCAGTCTCTACGAGCAGTACTTC. Protein: CASSLAGSLYEQYF.